The T cell receptor beta chain described here comes from a study of blood T cell repertoires in COVID-19. In the original workflow: Reference gene primer amplification in the assay estimated nucleated cell counts. Clones were read by immunoSEQ multiplex PCR, and TCRdb kept only the in-frame ones, dropping some. V and J calls and clone size are copied from that table; D and trimming were computed from the DNA. The table lists more than 200,000 clones, 75% to 90% of them singletons, with roughly 1.9% in the top ten. V was cut by 4 bases and J by 2 bases, with 6 bases left in between. Germline V CDR1 and CDR2: WSHSY, SAAADI. The CDR3 sequence is 13 residues long.

The rearrangement uses TRBV10-2 and TRBJ1-5, with D tentatively TRBD1 (6 bases). The clonotype originates from a man in his thirties or forties with active or convalescent COVID-19. The sample consisted of peripheral blood. The CDR3 protein is CASSGQGNQPQHF. CDR3 DNA sequence: TGCGCCAGCAGTGGACAGGGCAATCAGCCCCAGCATTTT.